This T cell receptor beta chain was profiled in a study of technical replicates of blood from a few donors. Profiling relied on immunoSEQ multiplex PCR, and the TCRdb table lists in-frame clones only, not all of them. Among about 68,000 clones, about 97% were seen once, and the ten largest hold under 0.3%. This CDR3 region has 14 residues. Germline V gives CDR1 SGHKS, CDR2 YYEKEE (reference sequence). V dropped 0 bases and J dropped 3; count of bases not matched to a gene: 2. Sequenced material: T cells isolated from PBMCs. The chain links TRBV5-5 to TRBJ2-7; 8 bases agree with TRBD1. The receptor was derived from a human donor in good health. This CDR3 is CASSLGTGLYEQYF. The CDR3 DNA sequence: TGTGCCAGCAGCTTGGGGACAGGGCTCTACGAGCAGTACTTC. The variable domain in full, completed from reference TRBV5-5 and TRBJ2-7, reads DAGVTQSPTHLIKTRGQQVTLRCSPISGHKSVSWYQQVLGQGPQFIFQYYEKEERGRGNFPDRFSARQFPNYSSELNVNALLLGDSALYLCASSLGTGLYEQYFGPGTRLTVT.